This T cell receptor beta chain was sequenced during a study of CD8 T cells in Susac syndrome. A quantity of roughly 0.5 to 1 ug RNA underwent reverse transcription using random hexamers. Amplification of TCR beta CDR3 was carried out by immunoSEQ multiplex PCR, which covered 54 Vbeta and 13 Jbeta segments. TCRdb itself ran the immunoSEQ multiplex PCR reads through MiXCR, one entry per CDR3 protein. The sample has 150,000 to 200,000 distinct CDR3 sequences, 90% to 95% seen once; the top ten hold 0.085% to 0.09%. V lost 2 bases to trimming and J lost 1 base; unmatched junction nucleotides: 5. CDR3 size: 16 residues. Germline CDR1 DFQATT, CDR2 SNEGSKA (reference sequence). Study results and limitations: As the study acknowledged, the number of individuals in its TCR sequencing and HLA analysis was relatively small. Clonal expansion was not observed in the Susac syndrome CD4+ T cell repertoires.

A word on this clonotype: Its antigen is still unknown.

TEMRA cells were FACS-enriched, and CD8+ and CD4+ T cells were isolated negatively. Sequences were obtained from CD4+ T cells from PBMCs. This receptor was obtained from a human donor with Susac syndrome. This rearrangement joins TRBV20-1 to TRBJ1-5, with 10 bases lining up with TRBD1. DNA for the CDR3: TGCAGTGCTAGACCAGGGACAGGGGCCAGCAATCAGCCCCAGCATTTT. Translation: CSARPGTGASNQPQHF.